This T cell receptor beta chain was identified in a study of blood T cells in healthy people across ages. Study details: Template switching caught about one barcoded beta molecule for each two T cells. Study-wide points: Both naive CD4+ cell counts and diversity were greater in long-lived donors than in aged donors. Per million T cells, TCR beta diversity dropped roughly linearly as age increased.

The CDR3 consists of 16 residues. J lost 8 bases, V lost 0 bases, and 9 bases had no gene match. Germline CDR1 LNHNV, CDR2 YYDKDF (reference sequence). As for this clonotype: Its antigen is undetermined.

It was with a sample-barcoded 5' primer and a J-beta primer mix that a second PCR of about 7 to 12 cycles was run. All samples yielded 2.5 million or more CDR3-containing paired-end reads. MiXCR was run by TCRdb on the 5' RACE reads, yielding one entry per CDR3 protein. The sample carries 750,000 to 950,000 distinct CDR3 sequences, roughly 50% recorded once. The chain employs TRBV15 and TRBJ2-1, with TRBD2 matching 8 bases. Input material: blood. This receptor was obtained from an older man in good health. CDR3 amino acids: CATSRDIGRAGDEQFF. CDR3 DNA: TGTGCCACCAGCAGAGATATCGGGAGGGCCGGGGATGAGCAGTTCTTC.